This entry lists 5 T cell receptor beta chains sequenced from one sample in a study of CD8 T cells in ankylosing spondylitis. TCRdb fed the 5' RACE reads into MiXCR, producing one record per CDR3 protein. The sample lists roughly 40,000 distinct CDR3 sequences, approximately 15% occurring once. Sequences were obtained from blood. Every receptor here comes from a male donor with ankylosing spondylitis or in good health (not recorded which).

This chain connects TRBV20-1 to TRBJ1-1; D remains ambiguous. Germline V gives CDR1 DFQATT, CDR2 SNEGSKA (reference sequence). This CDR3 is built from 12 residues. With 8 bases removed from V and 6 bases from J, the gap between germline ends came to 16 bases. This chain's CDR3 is CSILGDYSEAFF. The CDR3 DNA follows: TGCAGTATCCTCGGGGATTATTCTGAAGCTTTCTTT.

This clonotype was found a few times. CDR3 amino acids: CATSDLRLAGGTDTQYF. Written as DNA, the CDR3 is TGTGCCACCAGTGACCTAAGACTAGCGGGAGGAACAGATACGCAGTATTTT. The V gene is TRBV24-1, the J gene TRBJ2-3, with TRBD2 matching 13 bases. The germline V gene encodes CDR1 KGHDR and CDR2 SFDVKD. The V gene end was trimmed by 4 bases and the J gene end by 3 bases; junction bases not matched to a gene: 6. CDR3 length: 17 residues.

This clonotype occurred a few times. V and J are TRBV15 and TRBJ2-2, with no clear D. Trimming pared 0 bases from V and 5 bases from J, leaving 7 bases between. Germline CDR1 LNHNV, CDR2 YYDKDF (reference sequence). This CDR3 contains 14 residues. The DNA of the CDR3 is TGTGCCACCAGCAGAGATGGCAGGACCGGGGAGCTGTTTTTT. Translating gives CATSRDGRTGELFF.

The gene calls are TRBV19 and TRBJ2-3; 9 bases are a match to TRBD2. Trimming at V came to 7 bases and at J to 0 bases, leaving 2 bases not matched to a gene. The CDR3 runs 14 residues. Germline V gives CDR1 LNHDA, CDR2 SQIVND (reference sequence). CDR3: CASTLAGSTDTQYF. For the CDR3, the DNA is TGTGCCAGTACCCTAGCGGGGAGCACAGATACGCAGTATTTT.

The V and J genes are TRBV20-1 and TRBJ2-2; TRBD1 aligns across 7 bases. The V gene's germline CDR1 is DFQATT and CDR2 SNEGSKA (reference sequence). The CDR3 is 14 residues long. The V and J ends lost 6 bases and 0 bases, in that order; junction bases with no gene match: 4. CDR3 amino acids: CSARQGANTGELFF. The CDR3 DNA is TGCAGTGCCAGACAGGGAGCGAACACCGGGGAGCTGTTTTTT.